This TCR beta chain was observed in a study of kidney transplant recipient with SARS-CoV-2 infection. TCRdb independently ran MiXCR on the reads; one entry per CDR3 protein. In the table there are 200,000 to 300,000 distinct CDR3 sequences, more than 25% of which are singletons. This clonotype was sampled from a male patient aged 30 to 40 who had COVID-19 and was a kidney transplant recipient. Some T cells may be supplied by the graft donor. The sequenced sample was a blood sample, obtained at baseline and on roughly day 110 from a kidney transplant recipient.

This CDR3 is CAWSVRTGGETQYF. The DNA for the CDR3 is TGTGCCTGGAGTGTAAGGACAGGGGGAGAGACCCAGTACTTC. The chain is built from TRBV30 and TRBJ2-5; 10 bases match TRBD1. Germline-derived CDR1 and CDR2 are GTSNPN and SVGIG (reference sequence). The CDR3 extends over 14 amino acids. Trimming removed 0 bases from V and 4 bases from J; junction bases left unmatched: 2.